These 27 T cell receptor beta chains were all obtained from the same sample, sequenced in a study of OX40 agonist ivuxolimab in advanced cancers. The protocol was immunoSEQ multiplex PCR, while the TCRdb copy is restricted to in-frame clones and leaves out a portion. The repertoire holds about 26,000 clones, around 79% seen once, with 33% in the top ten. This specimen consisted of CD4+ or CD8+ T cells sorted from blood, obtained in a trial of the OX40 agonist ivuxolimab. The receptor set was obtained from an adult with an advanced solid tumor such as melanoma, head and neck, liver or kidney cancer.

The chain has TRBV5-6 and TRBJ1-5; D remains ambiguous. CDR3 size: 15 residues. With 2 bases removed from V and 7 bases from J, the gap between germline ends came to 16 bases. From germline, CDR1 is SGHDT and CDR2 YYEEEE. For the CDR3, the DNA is TGTGCCAGCAGCTTAGGAATTATGGGAAGGCAGCCCCAGCATTTT. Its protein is CASSLGIMGRQPQHF. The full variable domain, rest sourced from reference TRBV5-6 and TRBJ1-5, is DAGVTQSPTHLIKTRGQQVTLRCSPKSGHDTVSWYQQALGQGPQFIFQYYEEEERQRGNFPDRFSGHQFPNYSSELNVNALLLGDSALYLCASSLGIMGRQPQHFGDGTRLSIL.

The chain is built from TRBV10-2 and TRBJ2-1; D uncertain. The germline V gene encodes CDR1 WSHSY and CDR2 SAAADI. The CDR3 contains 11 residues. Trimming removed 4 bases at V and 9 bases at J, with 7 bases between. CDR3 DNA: TGCGCCAGCAGTGCGTTGCCTGAGCAGTTCTTC. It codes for CASSALPEQFF.

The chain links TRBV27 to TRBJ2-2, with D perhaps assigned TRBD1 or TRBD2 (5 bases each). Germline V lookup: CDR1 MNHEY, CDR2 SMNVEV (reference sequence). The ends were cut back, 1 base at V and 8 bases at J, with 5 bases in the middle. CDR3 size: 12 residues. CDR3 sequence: CASSLWGGELFF. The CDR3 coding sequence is TGTGCCAGCAGTTTATGGGGGGGGGAGCTGTTTTTT.

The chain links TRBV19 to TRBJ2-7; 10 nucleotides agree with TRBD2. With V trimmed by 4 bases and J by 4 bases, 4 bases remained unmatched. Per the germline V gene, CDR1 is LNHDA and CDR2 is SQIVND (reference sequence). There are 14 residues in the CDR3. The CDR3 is CASSNPGLAYEQYF. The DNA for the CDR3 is TGTGCCAGTAGTAATCCGGGACTAGCGTACGAGCAGTACTTC. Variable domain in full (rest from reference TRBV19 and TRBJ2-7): DGGITQSPKYLFRKEGQNVTLSCEQNLNHDAMYWYRQDPGQGLRLIYYSQIVNDFQKGDIAEGYSVSREKKESFPLTVTSAQKNPTAFYLCASSNPGLAYEQYFGPGTRLTVT.

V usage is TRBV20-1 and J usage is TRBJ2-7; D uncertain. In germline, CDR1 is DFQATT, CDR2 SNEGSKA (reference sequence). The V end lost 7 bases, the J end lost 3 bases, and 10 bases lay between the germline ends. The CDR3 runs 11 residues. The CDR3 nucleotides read TGCAGTGGAAGTAGCAGCTACGAGCAGTACTTC. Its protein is CSGSSSYEQYF.

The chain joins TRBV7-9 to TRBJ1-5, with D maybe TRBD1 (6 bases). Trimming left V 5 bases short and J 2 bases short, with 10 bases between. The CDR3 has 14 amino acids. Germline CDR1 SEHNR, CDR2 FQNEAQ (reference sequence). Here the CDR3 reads CASSQGSGNQPQHF. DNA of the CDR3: TGTGCCAGCAGCCAGGGGTCGGGCAATCAGCCCCAGCATTTT.

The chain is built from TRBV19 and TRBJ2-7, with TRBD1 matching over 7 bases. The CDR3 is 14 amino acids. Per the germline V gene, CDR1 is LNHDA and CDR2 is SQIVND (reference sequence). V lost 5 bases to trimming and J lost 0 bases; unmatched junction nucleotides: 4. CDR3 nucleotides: TGTGCCAGTAGTCAGGGGGTCGCCTCCTACGAGCAGTACTTC. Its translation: CASSQGVASYEQYF. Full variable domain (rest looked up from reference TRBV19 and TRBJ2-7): DGGITQSPKYLFRKEGQNVTLSCEQNLNHDAMYWYRQDPGQGLRLIYYSQIVNDFQKGDIAEGYSVSREKKESFPLTVTSAQKNPTAFYLCASSQGVASYEQYFGPGTRLTVT.

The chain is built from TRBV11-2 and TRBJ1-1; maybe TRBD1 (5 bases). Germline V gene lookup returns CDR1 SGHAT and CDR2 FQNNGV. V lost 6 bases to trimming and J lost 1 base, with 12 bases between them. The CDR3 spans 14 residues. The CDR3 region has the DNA TGTGCCAGCAGACCAACTGGGGGGAACACTGAAGCTTTCTTT. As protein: CASRPTGGNTEAFF.

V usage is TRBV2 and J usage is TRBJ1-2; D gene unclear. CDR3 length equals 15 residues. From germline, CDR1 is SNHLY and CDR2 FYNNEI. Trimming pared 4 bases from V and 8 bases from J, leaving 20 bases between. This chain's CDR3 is CASSGTPELSWGYTF. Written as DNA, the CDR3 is TGTGCCAGCAGTGGGACTCCTGAGTTATCCTGGGGCTACACCTTC.

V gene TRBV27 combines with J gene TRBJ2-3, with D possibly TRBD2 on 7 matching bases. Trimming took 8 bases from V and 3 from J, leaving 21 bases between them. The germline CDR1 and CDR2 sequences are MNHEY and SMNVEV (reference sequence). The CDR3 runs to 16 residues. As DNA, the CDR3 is TGTGCCAGCGCCCAGTTAGGGGGGAGGGCGACAGATACGCAGTATTTT. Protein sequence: CASAQLGGRATDTQYF.

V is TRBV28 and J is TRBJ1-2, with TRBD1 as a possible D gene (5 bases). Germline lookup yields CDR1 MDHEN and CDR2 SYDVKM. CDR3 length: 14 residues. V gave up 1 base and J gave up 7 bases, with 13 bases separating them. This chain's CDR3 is CASSLSRGAGGYTF. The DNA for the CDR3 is TGTGCCAGCAGTTTATCTCGAGGGGCGGGTGGCTACACCTTC.

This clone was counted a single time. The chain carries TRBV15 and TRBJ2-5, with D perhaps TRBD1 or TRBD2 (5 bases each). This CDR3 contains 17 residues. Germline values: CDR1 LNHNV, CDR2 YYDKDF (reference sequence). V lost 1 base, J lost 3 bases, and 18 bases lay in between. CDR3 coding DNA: TGTGCCACCAGCAGAGGGACCCTTCGGGGCCGAAAAGAGACCCAGTACTTC. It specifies CATSRGTLRGRKETQYF.

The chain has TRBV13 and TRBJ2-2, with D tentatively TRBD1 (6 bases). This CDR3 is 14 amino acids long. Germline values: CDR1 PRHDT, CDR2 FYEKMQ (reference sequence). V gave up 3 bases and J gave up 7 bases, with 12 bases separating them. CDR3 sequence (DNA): TGTGCCAGCAGCTTCAGGGGTGATGGCGGGGAGCTGTTTTTT. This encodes CASSFRGDGGELFF.

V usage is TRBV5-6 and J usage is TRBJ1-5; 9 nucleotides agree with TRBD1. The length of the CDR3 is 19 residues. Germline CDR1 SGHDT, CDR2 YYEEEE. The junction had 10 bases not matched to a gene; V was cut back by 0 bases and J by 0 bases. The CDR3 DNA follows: TGTGCCAGCAGCTTGGGACCGGGGACAGGGATTTATAGCAATCAGCCCCAGCATTTT. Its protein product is CASSLGPGTGIYSNQPQHF.

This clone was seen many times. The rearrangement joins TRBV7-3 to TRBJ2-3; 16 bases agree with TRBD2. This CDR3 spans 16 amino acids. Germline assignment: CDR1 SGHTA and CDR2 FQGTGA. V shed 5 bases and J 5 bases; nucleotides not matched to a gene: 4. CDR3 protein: CASSQGLAGGRDTQYF. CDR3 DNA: TGTGCCAGCAGCCAGGGACTAGCGGGAGGGAGAGATACGCAGTATTTT.

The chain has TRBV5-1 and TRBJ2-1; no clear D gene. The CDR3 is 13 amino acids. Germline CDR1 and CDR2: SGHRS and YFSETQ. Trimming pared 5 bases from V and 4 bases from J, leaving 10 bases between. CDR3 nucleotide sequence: TGCGCCAGCAGACGAGACTCTTACAATGAGCAGTTCTTC. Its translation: CASRRDSYNEQFF. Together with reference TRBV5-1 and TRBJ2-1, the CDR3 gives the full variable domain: KAGVTQTPRYLIKTRGQQVTLSCSPISGHRSVSWYQQTPGQGLQFLFEYFSETQRNKGNFPGRFSGRQFSNSRSEMNVSTLELGDSALYLCASRRDSYNEQFFGPGTRLTVL.

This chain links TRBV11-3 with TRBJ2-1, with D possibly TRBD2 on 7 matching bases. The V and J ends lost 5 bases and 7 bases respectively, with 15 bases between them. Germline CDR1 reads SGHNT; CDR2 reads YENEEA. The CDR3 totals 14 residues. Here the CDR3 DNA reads TGTGCCAGCAGCCCCCGGGGGGCGCATAATGAGCAGTTCTTC. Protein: CASSPRGAHNEQFF.

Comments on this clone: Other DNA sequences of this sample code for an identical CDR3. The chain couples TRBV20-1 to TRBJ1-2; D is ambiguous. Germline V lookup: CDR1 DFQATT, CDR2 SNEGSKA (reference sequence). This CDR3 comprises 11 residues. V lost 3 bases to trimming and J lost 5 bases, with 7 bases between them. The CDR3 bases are TGCAGTGCTAGGTCCGTTTATGGCTACACCTTC. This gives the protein CSARSVYGYTF.

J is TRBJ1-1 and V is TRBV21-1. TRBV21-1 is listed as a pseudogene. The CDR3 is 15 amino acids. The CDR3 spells CASSKGGKDGTEAFF. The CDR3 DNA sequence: TGTGCCAGCAGCAAAGGGGGGAAGGATGGCACTGAAGCTTTCTTT.

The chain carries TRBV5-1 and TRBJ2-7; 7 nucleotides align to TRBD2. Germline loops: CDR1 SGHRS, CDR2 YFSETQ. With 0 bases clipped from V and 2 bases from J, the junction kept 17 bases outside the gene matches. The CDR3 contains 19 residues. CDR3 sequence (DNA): TGCGCCAGCAGCTTGGGGGGCGTCATAGCGGGTCAACTCCCCTACGAGCAGTACTTC. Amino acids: CASSLGGVIAGQLPYEQYF.

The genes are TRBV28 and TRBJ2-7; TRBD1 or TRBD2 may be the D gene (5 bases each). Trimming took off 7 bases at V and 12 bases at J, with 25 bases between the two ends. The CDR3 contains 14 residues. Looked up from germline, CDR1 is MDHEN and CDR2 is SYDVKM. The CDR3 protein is CASTIAGDLFHLYF. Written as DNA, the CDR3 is TGTGCCAGCACGATAGCCGGGGACCTCTTTCATTTGTACTTC.

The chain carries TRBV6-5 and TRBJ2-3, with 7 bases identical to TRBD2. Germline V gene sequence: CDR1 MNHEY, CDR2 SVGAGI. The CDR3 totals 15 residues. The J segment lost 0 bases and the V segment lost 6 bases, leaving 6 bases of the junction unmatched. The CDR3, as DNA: TGTGCCAGCAGAACGCCTAGCGGCAGCACAGATACGCAGTATTTT. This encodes CASRTPSGSTDTQYF.

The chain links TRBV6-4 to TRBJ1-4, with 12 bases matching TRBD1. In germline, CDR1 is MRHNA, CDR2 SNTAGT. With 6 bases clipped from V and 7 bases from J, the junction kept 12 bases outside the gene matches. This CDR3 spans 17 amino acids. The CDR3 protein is CASRGDRGQSGIEKLFF. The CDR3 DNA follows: TGTGCCAGCAGAGGGGACAGGGGGCAATCGGGGATTGAAAAACTGTTTTTT.

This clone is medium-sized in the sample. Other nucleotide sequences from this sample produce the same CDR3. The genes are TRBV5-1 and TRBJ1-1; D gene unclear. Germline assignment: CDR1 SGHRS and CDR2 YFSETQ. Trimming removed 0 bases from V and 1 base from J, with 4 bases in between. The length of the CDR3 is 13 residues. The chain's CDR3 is CASSLGTNTEAFF. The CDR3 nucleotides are TGCGCCAGCAGCTTGGGCACGAACACTGAAGCTTTCTTT.

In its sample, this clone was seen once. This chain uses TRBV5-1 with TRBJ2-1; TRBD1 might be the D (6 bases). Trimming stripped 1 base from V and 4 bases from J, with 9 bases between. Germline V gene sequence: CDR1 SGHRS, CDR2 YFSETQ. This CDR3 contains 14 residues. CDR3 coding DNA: TGCGCCAGCAGCTTGACAGGGTTTTACAATGAGCAGTTCTTC. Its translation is CASSLTGFYNEQFF.

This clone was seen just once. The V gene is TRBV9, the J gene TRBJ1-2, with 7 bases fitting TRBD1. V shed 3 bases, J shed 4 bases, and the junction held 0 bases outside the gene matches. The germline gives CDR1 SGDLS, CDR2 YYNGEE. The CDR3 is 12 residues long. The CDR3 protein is CASSAGGYGYTF. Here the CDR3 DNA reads TGTGCCAGCAGCGCAGGGGGCTATGGCTACACCTTC.

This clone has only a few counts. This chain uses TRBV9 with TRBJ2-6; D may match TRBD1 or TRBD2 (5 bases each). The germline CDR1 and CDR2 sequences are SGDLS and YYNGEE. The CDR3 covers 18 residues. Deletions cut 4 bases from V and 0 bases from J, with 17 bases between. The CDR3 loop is CASSPIGAPSSGANVLTF. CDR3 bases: TGTGCCAGCAGCCCTATCGGGGCTCCAAGCTCTGGGGCCAACGTCCTGACTTTC. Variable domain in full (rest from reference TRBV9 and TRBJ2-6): DSGVTQTPKHLITATGQRVTLRCSPRSGDLSVYWYQQSLDQGLQFLIQYYNGEERAKGNILERFSAQQFPDLHSELNLSSLELGDSALYFCASSPIGAPSSGANVLTFGAGSRLTVL.